Presented here are 20 T cell receptor beta chains from one specimen sequenced in a study of Ad26.COV2.S vaccination and SARS-CoV-2 variants. TCRdb's copy holds only in-frame clones and misses some; the assay was immunoSEQ multiplex PCR. Of 350,000 to 450,000 clones listed, 89% are singletons. Treatment of the sample: 15 to 20 received Ad26.COV2.S at low or high dose, single or two shots; a few received placebo; per-sample allocation not given. On day 63 after the first injection, vaccine and placebo recipients gave samples. The sample here was peripheral blood, taken in a trial of Ad26.COV2.S vaccine versus placebo. The receptors stem from a person aged 18-60 years who received the Ad26.COV2.S COVID-19 vaccine or a placebo.

This rearrangement joins TRBV4-2 to TRBJ2-3, with 9 nucleotides matching TRBD2. The CDR3 consists of 17 residues. V was pared by 3 bases and J by 4 bases, with 11 bases of the junction left unmatched. Germline CDR1 LGHNA, CDR2 YNFKEQ. DNA for the CDR3: TGTGCCAGCAGCCATGGAGGGGGCGGGAGGGCACCAGATACGCAGTATTTT. Translating gives CASSHGGGGRAPDTQYF.

This chain connects TRBV5-4 to TRBJ1-2; 7 positions match TRBD1. The CDR3 consists of 15 residues. V shed 4 bases and J 7 bases; nucleotides not matched to a gene: 13. Germline lookup yields CDR1 SGHNT and CDR2 YYREEE (reference sequence). CDR3 bases: TGTGCCAGCAGCCTGGGGACAGTCGTAGGAAGTGGCTACACCTTC. Amino acid sequence: CASSLGTVVGSGYTF.

The chain uses TRBV7-2 and TRBJ1-3; D is unresolved. Germline V gene lookup returns CDR1 SGHTA and CDR2 FQGNSA. The CDR3 has 13 residues. V was trimmed by 5 bases and J by 2 bases, leaving 7 bases between them. In nucleotides, the CDR3 is TGTGCCAGCAGCCCCCGTGCTGGAAACACCATATATTTT. It yields the protein CASSPRAGNTIYF.

This sequence joins TRBV5-6 and TRBJ2-1; D is possibly TRBD2 (5 bases). CDR1 is SGHDT, CDR2 YYEEEE, per germline. Trimming left V 2 bases short and J 9 bases short, with 9 bases between. The CDR3 is 12 amino acids. The CDR3 nucleotides read TGTGCCAGCAGCTTCTCGCTAGCTGAGCAGTTCTTC. Its protein product is CASSFSLAEQFF.

CDR3 protein: CASSRQGTYEQYF. CDR3 bases: TGTGCCAGCAGTAGACAGGGAACCTACGAGCAGTACTTC. V and J are TRBV12-3 or TRBV12-4 and TRBJ2-7, with 7 bases lining up with TRBD1. The CDR3 is made up of 13 amino acids. The junction had 3 bases not matched to a gene; V was cut back by 5 bases and J by 2 bases.

CDR3 in amino acids: CASSFAGNQETQYF. CDR3 coding DNA: TGCGCCAGCAGCTTCGCGGGGAACCAAGAGACCCAGTACTTC. J is TRBJ2-5 and V is TRBV5-1; D is perhaps TRBD2 (6 bases). The CDR3 consists of 14 residues. With 2 bases removed from V and 0 bases from J, the gap between germline ends came to 8 bases. Per the germline V gene, CDR1 is SGHRS and CDR2 is YFSETQ. The full variable domain, completed using reference TRBV5-1 and TRBJ2-5, is KAGVTQTPRYLIKTRGQQVTLSCSPISGHRSVSWYQQTPGQGLQFLFEYFSETQRNKGNFPGRFSGRQFSNSRSEMNVSTLELGDSALYLCASSFAGNQETQYFGPGTRLLVL.

This chain links TRBV6-2 or TRBV6-3 with TRBJ2-2; 8 nucleotides align to TRBD2. This CDR3 is 15 amino acids long. Germline lookup yields CDR1 MNHEY and CDR2 SVGEGT. V lost 4 bases to trimming and J lost 1 base; unmatched junction nucleotides: 2. For the CDR3, the DNA is TGTGCCAGCAGTTCCCTAGCGGGGAACACCGGGGAGCTGTTTTTT. Residues: CASSSLAGNTGELFF.

J is TRBJ1-2 and V is TRBV27, with D hard to call. The CDR3 sequence is 13 residues long. Germline values: CDR1 MNHEY, CDR2 SMNVEV (reference sequence). V lost 2 bases and J 8 bases, leaving 12 bases between the germline ends. CDR3 residues: CASSLRSEGGYTF. The CDR3 bases are TGTGCCAGCAGTTTAAGGAGCGAAGGGGGCTACACCTTC.

The chain joins TRBV2 to TRBJ2-1, with D possibly TRBD2 on 6 matching bases. CDR1 is SNHLY, CDR2 FYNNEI, per germline. There are 14 residues in the CDR3. Trimming removed 5 bases from V and 4 bases from J, with 12 bases in between. CDR3 protein: CASSSRREYNEQFF. The CDR3 bases are TGTGCCAGCAGTAGTCGACGGGAGTACAATGAGCAGTTCTTC.

The V gene is TRBV11-2, the J gene TRBJ1-1, with 8 bases identical to TRBD1. Losses at the gene ends were 2 bases for V and 6 bases for J; bases not matched to a gene: 8. The V gene's germline CDR1 is SGHAT and CDR2 FQNNGV. CDR3 size: 15 residues. CDR3 in DNA: TGTGCCAGCAGCTTATCCTTCGACAGGGGCGCTGAAGCTTTCTTT. Its protein product is CASSLSFDRGAEAFF. The full variable domain, its missing parts supplied by reference TRBV11-2 and TRBJ1-1, is EAGVAQSPRYKIIEKRQSVAFWCNPISGHATLYWYQQILGQGPKLLIQFQNNGVVDDSQLPKDRFSAERLKGVDSTLKIQPAKLEDSAVYLCASSLSFDRGAEAFFGQGTRLTVV.

The chain uses TRBV19 and TRBJ1-5, with D maybe TRBD1 (5 bases). Trimming stripped 6 bases from V and 9 bases from J, with 12 bases between. The CDR3 length is 12 residues. In germline, CDR1 is LNHDA, CDR2 SQIVND (reference sequence). CDR3 DNA sequence: TGTGCCAGTAGCATTGGGGCGGGGCCCCAGCATTTT. This sequence encodes CASSIGAGPQHF.

The genes are TRBV28 and TRBJ2-2; unclear D gene. CDR3 size: 15 residues. V lost 4 bases, J lost 5 bases, and 14 bases lay in between. CDR1 MDHEN and CDR2 SYDVKM come from the germline V gene. CDR3 in amino acids: CASSSLPWRTGELFF. CDR3 nucleotide sequence: TGTGCCAGCAGTTCCCTCCCATGGCGGACCGGGGAGCTGTTTTTT.

The chain employs TRBV6-2 or TRBV6-3 and TRBJ1-5; 7 bases map to TRBD1. There are 17 residues in the CDR3. Trimming removed 5 bases from V and 3 bases from J; junction bases left unmatched: 13. Germline CDR1 reads MNHEY; CDR2 reads SVGEGT. The DNA for the CDR3 is TGTGCCAGCAGTCTTACGCCCCGGGACAGCCCCAATCAGCCCCAGCATTTT. Translation gives CASSLTPRDSPNQPQHF.

V usage is TRBV7-2 and J usage is TRBJ1-2; 9 bases are a match to TRBD1. CDR1 SGHTA and CDR2 FQGNSA come from the germline V gene. V dropped 7 bases and J dropped 4; count of bases not matched to a gene: 10. There are 15 residues in the CDR3. For the CDR3, the DNA is TGTGCCAGCACCCTAGCTCCGGGACAGGGCTATGGCTACACCTTC. It specifies CASTLAPGQGYGYTF.

This clone has just one count. The chain has TRBV2 and TRBJ1-5; TRBD1 might be the D (5 bases). Per germline, CDR1 SNHLY and CDR2 FYNNEI. The CDR3 is 15 amino acids. Trimming removed 1 base from V and 7 bases from J, with 14 bases in between. CDR3 sequence: CASSEETAVWQPQHF. DNA of the CDR3: TGTGCCAGCAGTGAAGAGACAGCGGTGTGGCAGCCCCAGCATTTT.

This clone has only one observation. The rearrangement uses TRBV5-6 and TRBJ1-1, with D hard to call. This CDR3 is 15 amino acids long. V lost 0 bases, J lost 3 bases, and 12 bases lay in between. Germline V gene sequence: CDR1 SGHDT, CDR2 YYEEEE. This CDR3 reads CASSLVGPWDTEAFF. The DNA for the CDR3 is TGTGCCAGCAGCTTGGTGGGCCCCTGGGACACTGAAGCTTTCTTT.

The chain couples TRBV7-9 to TRBJ1-1; TRBD1 matches at 8 bases. Losses at the gene ends were 7 bases for V and 5 bases for J; bases not matched to a gene: 6. This CDR3 has 13 residues. The germline V gene encodes CDR1 SEHNR and CDR2 FQNEAQ (reference sequence). The CDR3 loop is CASTTGGRTEAFF. The CDR3 nucleotides read TGTGCCAGCACCACAGGGGGGCGGACTGAAGCTTTCTTT.

The CDR3 DNA follows: TGTGCCAGTTCAGGGGGTAGGGGCCCCTACAATGAGCAGTTCTTC. This translates into CASSGGRGPYNEQFF. The V and J genes are TRBV7-3 and TRBJ2-1; 7 bases line up with TRBD1. Germline V gene lookup returns CDR1 SGHTA and CDR2 FQGTGA. J gave up 2 bases and V 9 bases, and 10 bases lay outside the gene matches. The CDR3 is made up of 15 amino acids. The full variable domain, rest sourced from reference TRBV7-3 and TRBJ2-1, is GAGVSQTPSNKVTEKGKYVELRCDPISGHTALYWYRQSLGQGPEFLIYFQGTGAADDSGLPNDRFFAVRPEGSVSTLKIQRTERGDSAVYLCASSGGRGPYNEQFFGPGTRLTVL.

This sequence joins TRBV5-8 and TRBJ1-3; tentatively, D is TRBD1 (5 bases). Trimming pared 4 bases from V and 2 bases from J, leaving 16 bases between. The CDR3 has 16 amino acids. The germline CDR1 and CDR2 sequences are SGHTS and YDEGEE. CDR3 residues: CASSPPGVGPGNTIYF. The DNA of the CDR3 is TGTGCCAGCAGCCCGCCGGGGGTTGGGCCTGGAAACACCATATATTTT.

This clone was detected only a few times. The chain has TRBV11-3 and TRBJ2-5; 7 nucleotides align to TRBD2. V shed 3 bases and J 2 bases; nucleotides not matched to a gene: 12. The CDR3 extends over 17 amino acids. Germline V gene data show CDR1 as SGHNT and CDR2 as YENEEA. The CDR3 sequence: CASSFGLESTLQETQYF. The CDR3 DNA follows: TGTGCCAGCAGCTTCGGACTAGAATCGACTTTACAAGAGACCCAGTACTTC.